The clone carrying this TCR beta chain ranks as medium-sized. What it binds is unknown. This sample is drawn from a study of metastatic and nonmetastatic thyroid tumors. Study findings and constraints: Reportedly, malignant thyroid tumors had significantly higher TCR beta diversity than benign nodules, in blood and tumor.

Thyroid surgery was performed in patients who had received no treatment beforehand. In the original workflow: A distant-metastasis classifier for papillary thyroid cancer was built using CDR3 differences across clinicopathological groups. TCRdb recomputed clones from the PCR reads via MiXCR. TCRdb, not the original authors, processed these V and J calls. Of 25,000 or so clones in the sample, over 15% were seen once. The sequenced sample was blood. The sequence was collected from a female donor with papillary thyroid cancer or a benign thyroid nodule (not recorded which). Some clones in this sample may be carry-over from other donors' samples.

The CDR3 sequence is CASRGGVWASGSHEQYF. CDR3 sequence (DNA): TGTGCCAGCAGGGGGGGAGTTTGGGCTAGCGGGAGCCACGAGCAGTACTTC. The gene calls are TRBV6-1 and TRBJ2-7; TRBD2 matches 10 bases. J was trimmed by 5 bases and V by 6 bases; bases with no gene match: 16. The CDR3 length is 17 residues. Germline CDR1 reads MNHNS; CDR2 reads SASEGT.